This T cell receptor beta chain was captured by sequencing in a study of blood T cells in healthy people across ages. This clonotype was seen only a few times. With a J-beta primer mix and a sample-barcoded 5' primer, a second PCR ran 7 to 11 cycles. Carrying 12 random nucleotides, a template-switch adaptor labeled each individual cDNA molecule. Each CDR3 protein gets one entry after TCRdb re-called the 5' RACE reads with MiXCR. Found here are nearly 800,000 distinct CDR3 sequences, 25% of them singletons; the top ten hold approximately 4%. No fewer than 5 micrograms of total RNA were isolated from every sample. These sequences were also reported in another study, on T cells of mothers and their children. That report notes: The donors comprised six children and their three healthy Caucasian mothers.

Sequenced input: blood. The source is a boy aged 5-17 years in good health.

This chain's CDR3 is CASSIAASYNEQFF. CDR3 nucleotide sequence: TGTGCCAGTAGTATCGCGGCGTCCTACAATGAGCAGTTCTTC. This chain connects TRBV19 to TRBJ2-1, with no clear D. Germline CDR1 and CDR2: LNHDA and SQIVND (reference sequence). The V and J ends lost 3 bases and 1 base respectively, with 7 bases between them. There are 14 residues in the CDR3.